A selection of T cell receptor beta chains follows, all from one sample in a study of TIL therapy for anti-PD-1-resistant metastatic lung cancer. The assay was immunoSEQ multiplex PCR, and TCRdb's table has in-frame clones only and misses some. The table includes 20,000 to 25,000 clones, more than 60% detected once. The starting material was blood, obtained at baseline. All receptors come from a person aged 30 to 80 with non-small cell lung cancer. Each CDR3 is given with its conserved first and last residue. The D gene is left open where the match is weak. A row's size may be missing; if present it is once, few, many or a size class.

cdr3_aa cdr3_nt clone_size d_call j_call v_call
CASSFRSGGNDEQYF TGTGCCAGCAGTTTTCGGAGCGGGGGGAACGACGAGCAGTACTTC . TRBD2 TRBJ2-7 TRBV27
CASIYRGENTEAFF TGTGCCAGCATCTACAGGGGGGAGAACACTGAAGCTTTCTTT . TRBD1 TRBJ1-1 TRBV6-5
CASSQDYQETIWEQYF TGCGCCAGCAGCCAAGATTATCAGGAGACCATTTGGGAGCAGTACTTC . . TRBJ2-7 TRBV4-1
CASSPVGGGIKETQYF TGCGCCAGCAGCCCCGTTGGCGGGGGGATTAAGGAGACCCAGTACTTC few TRBD2 TRBJ2-5 TRBV5-1
CASRWGLGNEQYF TGTGCCAGCAGGTGGGGACTGGGGAACGAGCAGTACTTC . . TRBJ2-7 TRBV13
CASSALSGDPSEQYF TGTGCCAGCAGTGCTCTCTCGGGGGATCCGAGCGAGCAGTACTTC medium-sized . TRBJ2-7 TRBV27
CASGRGSPRAGELFF TGTGCCAGTGGGAGGGGAAGCCCTAGAGCCGGGGAGCTGTTTTTT . TRBD2 TRBJ2-2 TRBV6-5
CASSPRGATGREQYF TGTGCCAGCAGCCCCAGAGGTGCTACCGGCCGCGAGCAGTACTTC . . TRBJ2-7 TRBV14
CASARQTTDTQYF TGCGCCAGCGCCCGGCAGACCACAGATACGCAGTATTTT . . TRBJ2-3 TRBV10-1
CASSEWGFRGEWETQYF TGTGCCAGCAGTGAATGGGGTTTCAGGGGTGAATGGGAGACCCAGTACTTC . . TRBJ2-5 TRBV6-4
CAISVASSGANVLTF TGTGCCATCAGTGTGGCGAGCTCTGGGGCCAACGTCCTGACTTTC . . TRBJ2-6 TRBV10-3
CASSYSQGNTGELFF TGTGCCAGCAGTTACTCTCAGGGAAACACCGGGGAGCTGTTTTTT . . TRBJ2-2 TRBV6-5
CASSSKTGNTEAFF TGTGCCAGCAGTTCCAAGACGGGGAACACTGAAGCTTTCTTT . . TRBJ1-1 TRBV6-6
CAISDPRGGLETQYF TGTGCCATCAGTGATCCCCGGGGGGGCCTAGAGACCCAGTACTTC . TRBD2 TRBJ2-5 TRBV10-3
CASGQGRSANTEAFF TGTGCCAGCGGACAGGGACGGAGTGCGAACACTGAAGCTTTCTTT . TRBD1 TRBJ1-1 TRBV5-4
CASTNRDRNNEQFF TGTGCCAGCACCAACCGGGACAGAAACAATGAGCAGTTCTTC . TRBD1 TRBJ2-1 TRBV6-6
CASSWRQGGGELFF TGCGCCAGCAGCTGGCGACAGGGTGGCGGGGAGCTGTTTTTT few TRBD1 TRBJ2-2 TRBV5-1
CASSFRRVSTDTQYF TGTGCCAGCAGTTTCCGGCGGGTAAGCACAGATACGCAGTATTTT . . TRBJ2-3 TRBV28
CASSLRASGNTIYF TGTGCCAGCAGTTTAAGGGCATCTGGAAACACCATATATTTT . . TRBJ1-3 TRBV28
CASSAGSGGSSTDTQYF TGCGCCAGCAGCGCCGGTAGCGGGGGGTCTAGCACAGATACGCAGTATTTT once TRBD2 TRBJ2-3 TRBV5-1
CASSQEGLAGAKSYNEQFF TGCGCCAGCAGCCAAGAGGGACTAGCGGGAGCAAAATCCTACAATGAGCAGTTCTTC . TRBD2 TRBJ2-1 TRBV4-1
CATSLGKGDGYTF TGTGCCACCTCACTCGGGAAAGGGGATGGCTACACCTTC few . TRBJ1-2 TRBV6-1
CAIGNEREAADTQYF TGTGCCATCGGCAACGAGCGGGAGGCCGCAGATACGCAGTATTTT . TRBD2 TRBJ2-3 TRBV10-3
CASSPGGGYTF TGTGCCAGCAGTCCAGGGGGCGGCTACACCTTC . TRBD1 TRBJ1-2 TRBV6-6
CASSPPASGGGVYF TGTGCCAGCTCACCACCGGCTAGCGGGGGGGGTGTGTACTTC . TRBD2 TRBJ2-7 TRBV18
CASTGRGGPYEQFF TGTGCCAGCACTGGGAGGGGGGGGCCTTATGAGCAGTTCTTC . . TRBJ2-1 TRBV2
CSVVRRLSTDTQYF TGCAGCGTTGTGCGGAGGCTCAGCACAGATACGCAGTATTTT . . TRBJ2-3 TRBV29-1
CASSLSGLASETQYF TGTGCCAGCAGTTTATCGGGACTAGCATCCGAGACCCAGTACTTC . TRBD2 TRBJ2-5 TRBV27
CASRGQGEYEQYF TGTGCCAGTAGGGGGCAGGGAGAGTACGAGCAGTACTTC . . TRBJ2-7 TRBV19
CASSLWRANTGELFF TGTGCCAGCAGTTTATGGAGGGCGAACACCGGGGAGCTGTTTTTT . . TRBJ2-2 TRBV27
CASSLKSTYEQYF TGTGCCAGCAGTTTGAAGTCTACCTACGAGCAGTACTTC . . TRBJ2-7 TRBV27
CASSFGRNPDTQYF TGTGCCAGCAGTTTCGGTCGAAACCCCGATACGCAGTATTTT . . TRBJ2-3 TRBV27
CASTFGTDVYGYTF TGTGCCAGCACCTTTGGGACGGATGTCTATGGCTACACCTTC once . TRBJ1-2 TRBV7-4
CASRTGRILSNEKLFF TGTGCCAGCAGGACAGGGCGGATCCTATCTAATGAAAAACTGTTTTTT . TRBD1 TRBJ1-4 TRBV2
CASSLEISSYEQYF TGCGCCAGCAGCTTGGAGATAAGCTCCTACGAGCAGTACTTC . . TRBJ2-7 TRBV5-1
CACTAGGDRDTQYF TGTGCCTGCACGGCGGGAGGGGACCGAGATACGCAGTATTTT . TRBD2 TRBJ2-3 TRBV30
CASRGSSKNTEAFF TGTGCCAGCAGGGGATCCTCAAAGAACACTGAAGCTTTCTTT . . TRBJ1-1 TRBV2
CASSLAGSGRASGTQYF TGTGCCAGCAGCTTGGCCGGAAGCGGGAGGGCCTCGGGGACCCAGTACTTC . TRBD2 TRBJ2-5 TRBV5-4
CASSLGGPRGELFF TGTGCCAGCAGTTTGGGCGGGCCACGGGGGGAGCTGTTTTTT . . TRBJ2-2 TRBV28
CSVAHVAGHGYTF TGCAGCGTTGCCCACGTGGCGGGGCACGGCTACACCTTC . . TRBJ1-2 TRBV29-1
CASSRTGATNEKLFF TGTGCCAGTAGTAGGACAGGCGCAACTAATGAAAAACTGTTTTTT . TRBD1 TRBJ1-4 TRBV19
CAITQAGPKGITEAFF TGTGCCATCACCCAGGCAGGGCCAAAGGGGATCACTGAAGCTTTCTTT . . TRBJ1-1 TRBV10-3
CASSQTALYNSPLHF TGCGCCAGCAGCCAGACAGCTCTCTATAATTCACCCCTCCACTTT . . TRBJ1-6 TRBV4-1
CASSYNRVASPLHF TGTGCCAGCAGTTACAACAGGGTAGCCTCACCCCTCCACTTT . . TRBJ1-6 TRBV6-5
CSVEVRQGAIGNGYTF TGCAGCGTTGAAGTACGACAGGGGGCGATAGGTAATGGCTACACCTTC . TRBD1 TRBJ1-2 TRBV29-1
CASKSGGHLAKNIQYF TGTGCCAGTAAGTCGGGGGGCCATCTAGCCAAAAACATTCAGTACTTC . . TRBJ2-4 TRBV19
CASSRWGRDEQYF TGTGCCAGCAGTCGGTGGGGGCGTGACGAGCAGTACTTC . . TRBJ2-7 TRBV27
CASSLVPSGSGEQYF TGTGCCAGCAGCTTAGTGCCTAGCGGGAGTGGTGAGCAGTACTTC . TRBD2 TRBJ2-7 TRBV7-2
CASSLGRTDTQYF TGCGCCAGCAGCTTAGGTAGAACAGATACGCAGTATTTT . . TRBJ2-3 TRBV5-1
CASSKGQGALNEQFF TGTGCCAGCAGTAAGGGACAGGGGGCCCTCAATGAGCAGTTCTTC . TRBD1 TRBJ2-1 TRBV7-2
CASSLALTRGSRRDTQYF TGTGCCAGCAGCTTAGCTCTCACTCGCGGGAGCAGGAGAGATACGCAGTATTTT . TRBD2 TRBJ2-3 TRBV7-2
CSVELGGNTEAFF TGCAGCGTTGAACTCGGGGGAAACACTGAAGCTTTCTTT . . TRBJ1-1 TRBV29-1
CASSFKDRAFF TGTGCCAGCAGCTTCAAGGATCGAGCTTTCTTT few . TRBJ1-1 TRBV7-8
CASSDGHRTDTQYF TGCGCCAGCAGTGACGGACACCGCACAGATACGCAGTATTTT . . TRBJ2-3 TRBV10-1
CATVPSGAYNEQFF TGTGCCACCGTTCCTAGCGGAGCCTACAATGAGCAGTTCTTC . TRBD2 TRBJ2-1 TRBV10-3
CASSGTTKGLGEQYF TGTGCCAGCAGCGGAACCACTAAGGGACTGGGCGAGCAGTACTTC . . TRBJ2-7 TRBV9
CASSLIFAGELFF TGCGCCAGCAGCTTGATTTTCGCCGGGGAGCTGTTTTTT . . TRBJ2-2 TRBV5-1
CAISVRQGASPGELFF TGTGCCATCAGTGTGCGACAGGGGGCAAGCCCCGGGGAGCTGTTTTTT . TRBD1 TRBJ2-2 TRBV10-3
CASSYSGLHSGNTIYF TGTGCCAGCAGTTACTCAGGCCTCCACTCTGGAAACACCATATATTTT . . TRBJ1-3 TRBV6-5